This T cell receptor beta chain was documented in a study of regulatory T cells in long-lasting Graves disease. Time point in this sample: newly diagnosed GD, antithyroid drugs for less than 3 months. PBMC-extracted RNA yielded the TCR library. Arm-PCR of CDR3 regions with iRepertoire HTBI primers generated TCR beta libraries. TCRdb processed the multiplex PCR reads anew with MiXCR; each CDR3 protein has one entry. The sample has roughly 510,000 distinct CDR3 sequences, approximately 16% seen once. V was shortened by 0 bases and J by 4 bases, with 16 bases between the two germline ends. The CDR3 contains 15 residues. CDR1 is GTSNPN, CDR2 SVGIG, per germline (reference sequence). This sample also appeared in a second study, on T cells in Graves' hyperthyroidism and ophthalmopathy. As that report states: Among thyroid clonotypes expanded above 0.001, most also appeared in blood.

The specimen comprised peripheral blood mononuclear cells (PBMCs), sampled at new diagnosis, from a patient treated with antithyroid drugs. The receptor's source is a man between 18 and 29 years old with Graves disease. The rearrangement joins TRBV30 to TRBJ2-7, with a possible D match to TRBD2 (5 bases). Here the CDR3 reads CAWSVPGNALYEQYF. The DNA for the CDR3 is TGTGCCTGGAGTGTACCCGGGAACGCTTTATACGAGCAGTACTTC.